The sequence of this T cell receptor beta chain was determined in a study of control samples from healthy donors and cancer patients. This CDR3 comprises 12 residues. From germline, CDR1 is MNHNY and CDR2 SVGAGI (reference sequence). V lost 8 bases to trimming and J lost 4 bases; unmatched junction nucleotides: 2. Clones were read by immunoSEQ multiplex PCR, and TCRdb kept only the in-frame ones, dropping some. This table holds approximately 86,000 clones, approximately 95% found once. V and J are TRBV6-6 and TRBJ1-5; 7 positions agree with TRBD1. The sequenced sample consisted of blood. This clonotype was obtained from a woman in her 30s in good health. In DNA, the CDR3 is TGTGCCAGCGGGACAGAGAATCAGCCCCAGCATTTT. Protein: CASGTENQPQHF.